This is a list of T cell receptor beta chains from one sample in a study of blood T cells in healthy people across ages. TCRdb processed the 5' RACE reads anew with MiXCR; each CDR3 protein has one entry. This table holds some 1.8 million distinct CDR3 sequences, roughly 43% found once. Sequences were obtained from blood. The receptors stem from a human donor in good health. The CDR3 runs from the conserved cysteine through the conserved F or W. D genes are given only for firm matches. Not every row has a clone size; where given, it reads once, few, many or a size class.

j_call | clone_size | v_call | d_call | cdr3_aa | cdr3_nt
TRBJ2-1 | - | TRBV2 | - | CASSYTTQFF | TGTGCCAGCAGTTATACTACGCAGTTCTTT
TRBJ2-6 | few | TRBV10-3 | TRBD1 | CAITGTGGNSGANVLTF | TGTGCCATCACGGGGACAGGGGGAAACTCTGGGGCCAACGTCCTGACTTTC
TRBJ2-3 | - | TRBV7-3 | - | CASSSTGAGGTDTQYF | TGTGCCAGCAGCTCAACCGGGGCCGGAGGCACAGATACGCAGTATTTT
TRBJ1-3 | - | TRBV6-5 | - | CASSYSVLGGEQPGNTIYF | TGTGCCAGCAGTTACTCGGTGCTCGGCGGAGAACAACCTGGAAACACCATATATTTT
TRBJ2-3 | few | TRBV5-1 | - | CASSLENPTDTQYF | TGCGCCAGCAGCTTGGAAAATCCCACAGATACGCAGTATTTT
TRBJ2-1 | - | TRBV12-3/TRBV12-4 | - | CASTRGHEQFF | TGTGCCAGCACCCGGGGACATGAGCAGTTCTTC
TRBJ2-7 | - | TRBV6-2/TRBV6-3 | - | CASSHATWSEQYF | TGTGCCAGCAGTCACGCCACTTGGAGCGAGCAGTACTTC
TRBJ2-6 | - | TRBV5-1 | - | CASSPGVGANVLTF | TGCGCCAGCAGCCCAGGGGTCGGGGCCAACGTCCTGACTTTC
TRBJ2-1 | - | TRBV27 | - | CASSSGLIEQFF | TGTGCCAGCAGTTCCGGACTAATTGAGCAGTTCTTC
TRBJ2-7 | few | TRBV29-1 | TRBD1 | CSVEGQGSEQYF | TGCAGCGTTGAGGGACAGGGGAGCGAGCAGTACTTC
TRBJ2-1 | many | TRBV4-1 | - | CASSQDFGIGQFF | TGCGCCAGCAGCCAAGATTTTGGGATAGGGCAGTTCTTC
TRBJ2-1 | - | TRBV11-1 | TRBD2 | CASTVSSGGYNEQFF | TGTGCCAGCACAGTCAGTAGCGGGGGCTACAATGAGCAGTTCTTC
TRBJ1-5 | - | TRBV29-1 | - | CSGTSGRRFYSNQPQHF | TGCAGCGGGACCTCGGGTCGACGATTTTATAGCAATCAGCCCCAGCATTTT
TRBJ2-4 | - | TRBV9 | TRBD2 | CASSVDGAGEQYF | TGTGCCAGCAGCGTAGACGGGGCGGGAGAGCAGTACTTC
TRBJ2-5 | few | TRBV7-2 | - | CASSRNRQETQYF | TGTGCCAGCAGTCGAAACAGGCAAGAGACCCAGTACTTC
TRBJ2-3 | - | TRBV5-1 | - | CASSLDKGSDTQYF | TGCGCCAGCAGCTTGGATAAGGGGTCAGATACGCAGTATTTT
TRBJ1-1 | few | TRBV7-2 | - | CASSSRGLSTEAFF | TGTGCCAGCAGCTCCCGGGGACTCTCCACTGAAGCTTTCTTT
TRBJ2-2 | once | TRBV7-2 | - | CASTNQGGTGELFF | TGTGCCAGCACAAACCAGGGTGGGACCGGGGAGCTGTTTTTT
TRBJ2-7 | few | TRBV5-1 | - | CASSERGRGEQYF | TGCGCCAGCAGCGAGAGGGGGAGGGGAGAGCAGTACTTC
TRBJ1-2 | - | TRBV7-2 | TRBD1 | CASSLDLGDREEGNYGYTF | TGTGCCAGCAGCTTAGATCTGGGGGACAGGGAGGAGGGTAACTATGGCTACACCTTC
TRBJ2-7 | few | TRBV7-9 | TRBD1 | CASRGQGNKQYF | TGTGCCAGCCGTGGACAGGGTAACAAGCAGTACTTC
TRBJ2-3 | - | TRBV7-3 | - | CASSLRLSPADTQYF | TGTGCCAGCAGCTTAAGGTTATCCCCAGCAGATACGCAGTATTTT
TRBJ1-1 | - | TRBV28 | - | CASSLDFEAFF | TGTGCCAGCAGTTTAGACTTTGAAGCTTTCTTT
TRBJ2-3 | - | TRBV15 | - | CATSRDYGGAADTQYF | TGTGCCACCAGCAGAGATTACGGCGGCGCCGCAGATACGCAGTATTTT
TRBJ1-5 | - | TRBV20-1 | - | CSASRDTRFQPQHF | TGCAGTGCTAGCCGCGATACCCGGTTTCAGCCCCAGCATTTT
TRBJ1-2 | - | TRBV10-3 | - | CAISVGQTYGYTF | TGTGCCATCAGCGTCGGACAGACGTATGGCTACACCTTC
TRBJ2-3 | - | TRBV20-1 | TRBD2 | CSGTSGDPDTQYF | TGCAGTGGGACTAGCGGGGACCCAGATACGCAGTATTTT
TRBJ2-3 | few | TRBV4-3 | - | CASSQDVPDRRRRDTQYF | TGCGCCAGCAGCCAAGACGTCCCCGACAGGCGTAGACGAGATACGCAGTATTTT